The 7 T cell receptor beta chains below come from one sample, sequenced in a study of T-cell reconstitution after alpha-beta-depleted transplantation in children. TCRbeta library construction was performed incorporating unique molecular identifiers. TCRdb passed the PCR reads through MiXCR, listing each CDR3 protein once. Of hundreds of thousands of distinct CDR3 sequences in the sample, approximately 16% were seen once. This sample comprised PBMCs from the stem cell graft donor, obtained from the stem cell graft. These receptors were taken from a human donor who donated a stem cell graft to a child with acute myeloid leukemia.

This clonotype was detected many times. The gene calls are TRBV7-2 and TRBJ2-4; 8 positions agree with TRBD2. This CDR3 comprises 15 residues. With 5 bases clipped from V and 8 bases from J, the junction kept 11 bases outside the gene matches. Germline values: CDR1 SGHTA, CDR2 FQGNSA. The CDR3 DNA reads TGTGCCAGCAGCCAACCCCGGGGGGGTTTGTACATTCAGTACTTC. Translation gives CASSQPRGGLYIQYF.

There are many counts of this clonotype. This rearrangement joins TRBV29-1 to TRBJ2-1, with a possible D match to TRBD2 (5 bases). The germline V gene encodes CDR1 SQVTM and CDR2 ANQGSEA. This CDR3 spans 14 amino acids. Deletions cut 5 bases from V and 5 bases from J, with 16 bases between. The CDR3 protein is CSVTGIMVHNEQFF. CDR3 nucleotide sequence: TGCAGCGTTACCGGGATAATGGTCCACAATGAGCAGTTCTTC.

This clonotype was picked up many times. The V and J genes are TRBV5-1 and TRBJ2-1; 10 bases align to TRBD2. CDR1 and CDR2 (germline): SGHRS, YFSETQ. The CDR3 totals 14 residues. V gave up 10 bases and J gave up 5 bases; unmatched junction bases: 9. The CDR3 DNA sequence: TGCGCCTCCCGGAGCGGGGGGGCGGACAATGAGCAGTTCTTC. Encoded protein: CASRSGGADNEQFF.

This clonotype was seen ten or more times. The V and J genes are TRBV27 and TRBJ2-7; D remains unclear. The V end was cut by 5 bases, the J end by 6 bases, with 17 bases between. The germline CDR1 and CDR2 sequences are MNHEY and SMNVEV (reference sequence). CDR3 length: 14 residues. CDR3 amino acids: CASSPNPQVIEQYF. The CDR3 DNA reads as TGTGCCAGCAGTCCGAATCCTCAGGTGATCGAGCAGTACTTC.

This chain links TRBV27 with TRBJ1-5; 10 bases fit TRBD1. CDR1 MNHEY and CDR2 SMNVEV come from the germline V gene (reference sequence). Trimming at V came to 3 bases and at J to 0 bases, leaving 11 bases not matched to a gene. This CDR3 contains 19 residues. The CDR3 region has the DNA TGTGCCAGCAGTTTGGTTGGGACAGGGGTGGGTATTAGCAATCAGCCCCAGCATTTT. It translates to CASSLVGTGVGISNQPQHF.

This clonotype was seen ten or more times. The rearrangement joins TRBV20-1 to TRBJ1-1, with D perhaps matching TRBD1 (6 bases). V gave up 2 bases and J gave up 0 bases, with 10 bases separating them. Germline lookup yields CDR1 DFQATT and CDR2 SNEGSKA (reference sequence). This CDR3 has 14 residues. The CDR3 region has the DNA TGCAGTGCTAGAAAAACAGGGATGAACACTGAAGCTTTCTTT. As protein: CSARKTGMNTEAFF.

V is TRBV9 and J is TRBJ2-2; the D is unclear. The CDR3 consists of 13 residues. The germline gives CDR1 SGDLS, CDR2 YYNGEE. V lost 4 bases to trimming and J lost 4 bases, with 8 bases between them. CDR3 loop: CASSTQSTGELFF. CDR3 nucleotide sequence: TGTGCCAGCAGCACTCAATCCACCGGGGAGCTGTTTTTT.